This T cell receptor (beta chain) appears in the sequencing data of a study of Graves' ophthalmopathy and Graves' hyperthyroidism. In germline, CDR1 is MNHNS, CDR2 SASEGT. The J segment lost 5 bases and the V segment lost 5 bases, leaving 11 bases of the junction unmatched. This CDR3 contains 15 residues. Beta-chain TCR CDR3 regions were amplified from RNA transcripts. HTBI primers served in a first-round RT-PCR, which a second-round multiplex PCR followed. TCRdb fed the multiplex PCR reads into MiXCR, producing one record per CDR3 protein. This table holds under 250,000 distinct CDR3 sequences, under 30% found once. This clonotype was picked up many times.

The sequenced sample consisted of peripheral blood. The chain has TRBV6-1 and TRBJ2-7; 8 positions match TRBD2. The receptor comes from a man aged 50 to 60 with Graves' ophthalmopathy. CDR3 sequence reads: CASSPTSGGMNEQYF. The CDR3 DNA is TGTGCCAGCAGTCCTACTAGCGGAGGGATGAACGAGCAGTACTTC.